The 11 T cell receptor beta chains reported below all come from one sample, sequenced in a study of blood T cell repertoires in COVID-19. Sequencing was performed with immunoSEQ multiplex PCR; in TCRdb, only in-frame clones are kept and a portion is missing. In the table there are 150,000 to 200,000 clones, roughly 77% of which are singletons. Sequenced input: peripheral blood. The receptors derive from a woman in her thirties or forties with COVID-19, enrolled during active disease.

The sample holds one count of this clone. The chain links TRBV13 to TRBJ2-4; 7 bases align to TRBD2. CDR3 size: 14 residues. Germline V CDR1 and CDR2: PRHDT, FYEKMQ (reference sequence). Trimming cost V 4 bases and J 5 bases; bases outside gene matches: 5. The CDR3 sequence is CASSSGTTQNIQYF. DNA of the CDR3: TGTGCCAGCAGCTCCGGGACTACACAAAACATTCAGTACTTC.

This clone has only a few counts. V and J are TRBV3-1 (or the pseudogene TRBV3-2) and TRBJ2-1; 12 positions agree with TRBD2. The CDR3 has 19 amino acids. Germline V gene data show CDR1 as LGHDT and CDR2 as YNNKEL (reference sequence). V lost 4 bases, J lost 7 bases, and 17 bases stayed unmatched. This CDR3 reads CASSRRGLAGGPRGNEQFF. The CDR3 nucleotides read TGTGCCAGCAGCCGAAGGGGGCTAGCGGGGGGGCCACGAGGAAATGAGCAGTTCTTC.

This chain links TRBV3-1 (or the pseudogene TRBV3-2) with TRBJ1-1; D might be TRBD1 (6 bases). The length of the CDR3 is 14 residues. The germline V gene encodes CDR1 LGHDT and CDR2 YNNKEL (reference sequence). Deletions cut 0 bases from V and 11 bases from J, with 16 bases between. Here the CDR3 reads CASSQDARGSEAFF. The DNA of the CDR3 is TGTGCCAGCAGCCAAGATGCCAGGGGAAGTGAGGCTTTCTTT.

The V gene is TRBV2, the J gene TRBJ2-1; a weak D match, TRBD1 (6 bases). CDR3 size: 11 residues. The ends were cut back, 10 bases at V and 10 bases at J, with 14 bases in the middle. Germline loops: CDR1 SNHLY, CDR2 FYNNEI. The DNA of the CDR3 is TGTGCCAAGGGAGTAGGGACAGAGCAGTTCTTC. Its protein product is CAKGVGTEQFF.

This clone came up a few times. The chain uses TRBV2 and TRBJ2-2, with 8 bases lining up with TRBD1. V was pared by 4 bases and J by 4 bases, with 5 bases of the junction left unmatched. CDR1 SNHLY and CDR2 FYNNEI come from the germline V gene. The CDR3 consists of 15 residues. The CDR3 reads CASSVQGAPTGELFF. The CDR3 nucleotides read TGTGCCAGCAGTGTCCAGGGGGCGCCCACCGGGGAGCTGTTTTTT.

J is TRBJ2-3 and V is TRBV7-9; tentatively, D is TRBD2 (5 bases). Germline lookup yields CDR1 SEHNR and CDR2 FQNEAQ (reference sequence). The length of the CDR3 is 15 residues. Trimming shortened V by 1 base and J by 2 bases, and 10 bases separated the two germline ends. The CDR3 DNA sequence: TGTGCCAGCAGCTTAGGGAGCGGCGACACAGATACGCAGTATTTT. Amino acids: CASSLGSGDTDTQYF.

The chain carries TRBV5-4 and TRBJ2-5; D is unclear. This CDR3 is 18 amino acids long. The germline gives CDR1 SGHNT, CDR2 YYREEE (reference sequence). Trimming removed 2 bases at V and 0 bases at J, with 20 bases between. CDR3 protein: CASSLRTALTVYQETQYF. The CDR3 nucleotides are TGTGCCAGCAGCTTAAGAACAGCCCTTACAGTGTACCAAGAGACCCAGTACTTC.

The chain combines TRBV3-1 (or the pseudogene TRBV3-2) with TRBJ2-1; D is possibly TRBD1 (6 bases). The CDR3 length is 17 residues. Germline assignment: CDR1 LGHDT and CDR2 YNNKEL (reference sequence). V dropped 2 bases and J dropped 9 bases, with 23 bases sitting between them. The DNA of the CDR3 is TGTGCCAGCAGCCAACTCCCGGACAGCACATCGGGTGGTGAGCAGTTCTTC. Protein sequence: CASSQLPDSTSGGEQFF.

The chain carries TRBV5-1 and TRBJ2-1; 7 nucleotides agree with TRBD1. J gave up 4 bases and V 0 bases, and 4 bases lay outside the gene matches. CDR3 size: 15 residues. Germline V gene data show CDR1 as SGHRS and CDR2 as YFSETQ. In nucleotides, the CDR3 is TGCGCCAGCAGCTTGGAGCCAGGGGGATACAATGAGCAGTTCTTC. Its protein product is CASSLEPGGYNEQFF.

V is TRBV3-1 (or the pseudogene TRBV3-2) and J is TRBJ2-2; perhaps TRBD1 as D (5 bases). Germline CDR1 and CDR2: LGHDT and YNNKEL (reference sequence). There are 16 residues in the CDR3. The V gene lost 4 bases and the J gene lost 6 bases, with 18 bases spanning the gap. The CDR3 nucleotides are TGTGCCAGCAGCCCAAGGGGCCACTATGGCGCCGGGGAGCTGTTTTTT. As protein: CASSPRGHYGAGELFF.

The gene calls are TRBV5-1 and TRBJ1-2, with a tentative D call TRBD1 (5 bases). This CDR3 has 13 residues. Germline lookup yields CDR1 SGHRS and CDR2 YFSETQ. Trimming cost V 3 bases and J 8 bases, with 14 bases left between them. CDR3 nucleotides: TGCGCCAGCAGCTCCGCGGGGACCCGCGGCTACACCTTC. This encodes CASSSAGTRGYTF.